Listed below are T cell receptor beta chains from one sample, sequenced in a study of cytotoxic CD8 clonotypes in ibrutinib-treated CLL. The repertoire was sequenced with immunoSEQ multiplex PCR; TCRdb's copy has only in-frame clones and lacks some. Of approximately 350,000 clones listed, around 66% are singletons. The sample was PBMCs, taken after 36 months of ibrutinib treatment. These receptors originate from a human donor with chronic lymphocytic leukemia. The CDR3 runs from the conserved cysteine through the conserved F or W. D genes are given only for firm matches.

>TRBJ2-7|TRBV11-2|.
CASSLGWGAYEQYF
>TRBJ2-7|TRBV27|TRBD2
CASSRIHGLAGGTAYEQYF
>TRBJ2-7|TRBV7-7|.
CASSLSPGYEQYF
>TRBJ2-1|TRBV7-9|TRBD2
CASRPTSGGAGNEQFF
>TRBJ2-1|TRBV9|.
CASSVGVQGWNEQFF
>TRBJ2-7|TRBV12-5|TRBD2
CASALRTSGRSSYEQYF
>TRBJ2-1|TRBV20-1|TRBD2
CSAKEGREGFF
>TRBJ2-2|TRBV7-9|.
CAILRDEPNTGELFF
>TRBJ2-7|TRBV9|TRBD2
CASSGTSGSFDEQYF
>TRBJ2-7|TRBV7-2|TRBD1
CASSLRQGDIYEQYF
>TRBJ2-7|TRBV13|.
CASSFGGLREQYF
>TRBJ2-3|TRBV9|TRBD2
CASSAYSGSSTDTQYF
>TRBJ2-1|TRBV29-1|.
CSVDPGLYNEQFF
>TRBJ1-1|TRBV6-5|TRBD1
CASSRTGYTEAFF
>TRBJ1-2|TRBV27|TRBD1
CASSKSGQPNYGYTF
>TRBJ1-5|TRBV28|.
CASSVPGRSNQPQHF
>TRBJ2-7|TRBV6-5|TRBD1
CASSYSRGQATEQYF
>TRBJ1-1|TRBV6-6|.
CASSYAFSSNTEAFF
>TRBJ2-3|TRBV7-9|.
CASSSSTGTDTQYF
>TRBJ1-1|TRBV9|.
CASSVDRSPPGMNTEAFF
>TRBJ2-7|TRBV6-6|.
CASCGQPGDEQYF
>TRBJ2-1|TRBV4-1|TRBD2
CASSRDSAKTSHNEQFF
>TRBJ1-4|TRBV6-5|.
CASQGGEKLFF
>TRBJ2-7|TRBV2|.
CASSEGGRAQYF
>TRBJ2-1|TRBV7-3|.
CASSPTSGFNYNEQFF
>TRBJ2-2|TRBV5-4|.
CASRPARVGGELFF
>TRBJ2-2|TRBV18|TRBD1
CASSPGTGAPNTGELFF
>TRBJ2-3|TRBV28|.
CASSPSEWGDTQYF
>TRBJ1-2|TRBV10-3|TRBD1
CAITTEDRNYGYTF
>TRBJ1-1|TRBV29-1|.
CSVPEGGITEAFF
>TRBJ1-1|TRBV11-1|.
CASSLSVSGTEAFF
>TRBJ2-5|TRBV6-5|.
CACQDGETQYF
>TRBJ2-7|TRBV4-1|.
CASSQSLGGYEQYF
>TRBJ1-3|TRBV5-4|.
CASSLGQAGNTIYF
>TRBJ2-7|TRBV19|TRBD2
CASSWTSVSYEQYF
>TRBJ1-1|TRBV5-1|.
CASTHTGLLNTEAFF
>TRBJ2-3|TRBV6-6|.
CASSYKGSTDTQYF
>TRBJ2-5|TRBV29-1|.
CSVEVGRAILGQETQYF
>TRBJ2-1|TRBV2|TRBD1
CASRLDRVYNEQFF
>TRBJ2-2|TRBV4-1|TRBD1
CASSQDWPTGGRRHTGELFF
>TRBJ2-7|TRBV7-2|.
CASKGGRNYEQYF
>TRBJ2-7|TRBV10-2|.
CASNTGAPYEQYF
>TRBJ2-7|TRBV13|.
CASSLYGAGEQYF
>TRBJ1-2|TRBV5-6|.
CASSLRWGAGYTF
>TRBJ1-2|TRBV20-1|.
CSAGDGYTF
>TRBJ1-1|TRBV10-1|TRBD1
CASSESRGLSRNTEAFF
>TRBJ1-5|TRBV5-4|.
CASRTLGSDSNQPQHF
>TRBJ2-3|TRBV29-1|TRBD2
CSGGLAGGPRTDTQYF
>TRBJ2-7|TRBV5-4|TRBD1
CASSPGQGVPPYEQYF
>TRBJ1-5|TRBV27|TRBD1
CASRGGQDNQPQHF
>TRBJ2-3|TRBV13|TRBD2
CASSFPGLAGGSTDTQYF
>TRBJ2-2|TRBV19|.
CASKGTNTGELFF
>TRBJ2-1|TRBV13|TRBD1
CASSSDRGTYNEQFF
>TRBJ2-5|TRBV7-2|TRBD2
CASSLGLAGQETQYF
>TRBJ1-1|TRBV5-4|.
CASSLDLMTEAFF
>TRBJ1-2|TRBV14|.
CASSQGGVYGYTF
>TRBJ2-3|TRBV28|TRBD2
CASSSTSGRGFSTDTQYF
>TRBJ2-7|TRBV7-2|.
CASSSGSYSYEQYF
>TRBJ1-2|TRBV5-4|.
CASSSPTANYGYTF
>TRBJ2-5|TRBV14|.
CASSQGQGRAETQYF